This T cell receptor (beta chain) was captured in a study of breast tumors, draining lymph nodes, adjacent tissues. Study findings and constraints: Tumor TCR diversity was below lymph nodes but above nontumor tissue. Compared with basal-like, luminal-like tumors shared significantly more repertoire with nontumor tissue. Findings are consistent with lymph node origin and intratumoral expansion of most tumor T cells. Data only fit, rather than demonstrated, lymph node origin of most tumor T cells.

A single record per CDR3 protein comes from TCRdb applying MiXCR to the multiplex PCR reads. The sample has around 230,000 distinct CDR3 sequences; around 35% are singletons. Remarks on this clonotype: The antigen is unknown. A junction end diverges from the germline sequence, so it may reflect a read error.

Samples came from axillary lymph nodes draining the breast cancer. The TCR was taken from a female donor with breast cancer. Some clones in this sample may be carry-over from other donors' samples. Specimen: axillary lymph node tissue.

This chain's CDR3 is CASSWGRDTGELSW. CDR3 nucleotide sequence: TGTGCCAGCAGCTGGGGACGGGACACCGGGGAGCTGTCTTGG. The chain carries TRBV2 and TRBJ2-2, with D possibly being TRBD1 (6 bases). CDR1 is SNHLY and CDR2 is FYNNEI in the germline V gene. The CDR3 runs to 14 residues.